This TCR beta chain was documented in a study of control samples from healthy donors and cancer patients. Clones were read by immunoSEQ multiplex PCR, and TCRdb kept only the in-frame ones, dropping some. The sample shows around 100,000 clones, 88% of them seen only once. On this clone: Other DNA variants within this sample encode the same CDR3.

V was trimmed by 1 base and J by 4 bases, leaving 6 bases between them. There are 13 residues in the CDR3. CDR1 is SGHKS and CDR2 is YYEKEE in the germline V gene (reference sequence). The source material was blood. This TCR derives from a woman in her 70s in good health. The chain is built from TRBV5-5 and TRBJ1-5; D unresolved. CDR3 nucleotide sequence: TGTGCCAGCAGCTTGCTAGGGAATCAGCCCCAGCATTTT. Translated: CASSLLGNQPQHF.